The rows below give T cell receptor beta chains drawn from one sample of a study of cytomegalovirus exposure and HLA in healthy donors. Profiling relied on immunoSEQ multiplex PCR, and the TCRdb table lists in-frame clones only, not all of them. Among roughly 120,000 clones, 7% to 9.5% were seen once, and the ten largest hold around 6%. Input material: PBMCs. The receptors stem from a woman between 40 and 55 years old in good health and CMV-seropositive. Both conserved end residues are trimmed from each CDR3. The D gene is left open where the match is weak.

V gene	D gene	J gene	CDR3 protein
TRBV2	.	TRBJ1-4	ASSPDYRAGEKLF
TRBV6-1	.	TRBJ1-5	ASTLEATQH
TRBV5-1	TRBD1	TRBJ2-3	ASSLSGTGGTDTQY
TRBV13	.	TRBJ1-1	ASIGALNTEAF
TRBV5-1	TRBD1	TRBJ1-3	ASSLDRGQGNTIY
TRBV29-1	.	TRBJ1-1	SVETPSRKTMNTEAF
TRBV19	.	TRBJ1-5	ASSPHRQANQPQH
TRBV5-5	.	TRBJ1-6	ASSPQHRSNSPLH
TRBV11-2	.	TRBJ1-2	ASSLGRQEKGT
TRBV18	TRBD1	TRBJ2-1	ASSPSGTGLNEQF
TRBV19	.	TRBJ1-1	ASSPVMNTEAF
TRBV6-6	.	.	ASSYPNSYEQY
TRBV11-3	TRBD1	TRBJ2-7	ASSLEGTGGYEQY
TRBV29-1	.	TRBJ1-1	SVDGRMNTEAF
TRBV15	TRBD1	TRBJ1-1	ATKPLTGGIRITEAF
TRBV5-4	.	TRBJ2-7	ASSDRRQGSPHHY
TRBV2	TRBD1	TRBJ2-3	ASRRQGGTDTQY
TRBV6-1	.	TRBJ1-2	ASSVRWGSNYGYT